This T cell receptor beta chain comes out of a study of radiotherapy plus CTLA-4 blockade in lung cancer. People whose metastatic non-small-cell lung cancer was chemo-refractory got focal radiation along with CTLA-4 blockade by ipilimumab. TCRdb's table, derived via immunoSEQ multiplex PCR, lists solely in-frame clones and lacks some. The table lists roughly 50,000 clones, under 85% of them singletons, with 3% to 4% in the top ten. Germline V gene data show CDR1 as MNHEY and CDR2 as SVGAGI. Trimming shortened V by 4 bases and J by 1 base, and 7 bases separated the two germline ends. This CDR3 is 13 amino acids long.

The TCR originated in a human donor with non-small cell lung cancer who had a partial response to radiotherapy plus ipilimumab. The genes are TRBV6-5 and TRBJ1-1; unclear D gene. This sample comprised peripheral blood, obtained from a patient treated with radiotherapy plus ipilimumab. CDR3 sequence: CASSSTANTEAFF. The CDR3 nucleotides are TGTGCCAGCAGTTCCACAGCGAACACTGAAGCTTTCTTT.